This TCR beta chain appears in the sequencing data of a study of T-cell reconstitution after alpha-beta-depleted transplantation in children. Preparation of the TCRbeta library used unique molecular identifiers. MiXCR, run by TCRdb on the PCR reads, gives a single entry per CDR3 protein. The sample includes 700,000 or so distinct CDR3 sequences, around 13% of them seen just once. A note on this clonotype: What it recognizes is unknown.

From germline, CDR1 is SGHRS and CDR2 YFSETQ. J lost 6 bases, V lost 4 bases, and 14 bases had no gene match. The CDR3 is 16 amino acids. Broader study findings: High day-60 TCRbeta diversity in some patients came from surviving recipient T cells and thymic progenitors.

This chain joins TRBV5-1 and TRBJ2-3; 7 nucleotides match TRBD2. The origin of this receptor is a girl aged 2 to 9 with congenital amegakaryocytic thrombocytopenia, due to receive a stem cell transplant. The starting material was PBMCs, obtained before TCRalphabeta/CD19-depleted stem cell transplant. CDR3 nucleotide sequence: TGCGCCAGCAGCCCCCGGCGGGAGATATCATGGGATACGCAGTATTTT. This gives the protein CASSPRREISWDTQYF.